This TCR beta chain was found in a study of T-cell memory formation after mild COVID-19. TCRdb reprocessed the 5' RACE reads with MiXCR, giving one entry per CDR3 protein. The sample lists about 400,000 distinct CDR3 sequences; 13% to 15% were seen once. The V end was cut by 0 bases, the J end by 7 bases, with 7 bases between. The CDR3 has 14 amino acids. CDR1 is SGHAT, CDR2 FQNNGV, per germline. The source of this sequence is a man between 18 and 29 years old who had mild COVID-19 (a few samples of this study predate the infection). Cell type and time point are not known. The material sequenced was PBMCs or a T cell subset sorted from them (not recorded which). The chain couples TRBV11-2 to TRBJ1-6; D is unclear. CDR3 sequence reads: CASSLDLQNSPLHF. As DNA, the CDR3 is TGTGCCAGCAGCTTAGATCTACAGAATTCACCCCTCCACTTT.